This T cell receptor beta chain derives from a study of shared clonotypes between healthy human individuals. At the level of the study: There were three CD4 naive, three CD4 memory, two CD8 naive and one CD8 memory plates per donor. Whole-study findings and limits: When compared with the clonotypes that were shared by all four sorted-subset donors, the non-shared clonotypes turned out to have lower generation probabilities.

CD45RO-negative CD8 cells positively selected for CCR7 made up the naive population, which excluded terminally differentiated effector memory CD45RA+ cells. In regard to this clone: As yet, its antigen is unknown.

Sequencing used immunoSEQ multiplex PCR; TCRdb keeps in-frame clones, though not all of them. The profile covers roughly 590,000 clones, with roughly 96% appearing a single time and over 0.09% taken by the ten largest. J was trimmed by 3 bases and V by 7 bases; bases with no gene match: 11. This CDR3 has 15 amino acids. Germline V gene lookup returns CDR1 LNHDA and CDR2 SQIVND (reference sequence). The chain carries TRBV19 and TRBJ1-1; 7 bases map to TRBD1. The receptor's source is a woman in her 30s in good health. The material sequenced was naive CD8+ T cells sorted from blood. This chain's CDR3 is CASTPTDRADTEAFF. For the CDR3, the DNA is TGTGCCAGTACCCCCACCGACAGGGCAGACACTGAAGCTTTCTTT.